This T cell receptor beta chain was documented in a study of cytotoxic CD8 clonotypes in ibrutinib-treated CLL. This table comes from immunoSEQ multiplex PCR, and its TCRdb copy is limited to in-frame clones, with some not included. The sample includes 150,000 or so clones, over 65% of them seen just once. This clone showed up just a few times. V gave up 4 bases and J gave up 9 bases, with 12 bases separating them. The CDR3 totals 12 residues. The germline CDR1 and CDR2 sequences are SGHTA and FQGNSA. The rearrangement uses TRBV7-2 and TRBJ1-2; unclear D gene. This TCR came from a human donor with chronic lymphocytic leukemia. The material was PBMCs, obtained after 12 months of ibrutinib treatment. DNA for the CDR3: TGTGCCAGCAGCTCTTGGCACAGCCGCTACACCTTC. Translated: CASSSWHSRYTF.